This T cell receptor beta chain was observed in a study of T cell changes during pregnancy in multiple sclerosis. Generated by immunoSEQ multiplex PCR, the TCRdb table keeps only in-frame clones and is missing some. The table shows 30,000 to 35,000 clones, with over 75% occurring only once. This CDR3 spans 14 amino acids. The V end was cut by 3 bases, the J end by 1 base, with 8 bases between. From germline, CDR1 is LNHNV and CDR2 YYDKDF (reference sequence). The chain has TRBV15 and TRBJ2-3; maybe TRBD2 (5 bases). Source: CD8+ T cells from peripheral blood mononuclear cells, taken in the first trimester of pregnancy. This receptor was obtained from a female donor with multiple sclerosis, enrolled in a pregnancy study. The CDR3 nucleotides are TGTGCCACCAGCAGTAACGGGGGCACAGATACGCAGTATTTT. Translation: CATSSNGGTDTQYF.